This T cell receptor beta chain came from a study of shared clonotypes between healthy human individuals. Study-wide points: Relative to their counterparts shared across all four donors, non-shared clonotypes exhibited diminished generation probabilities. Generally, naive subsets (rather than memory subsets) showed larger estimated richness.

Of note for this clone: Its target is unknown.

The CDR3 sequence is 14 residues long. V lost 6 bases and J 1 base, leaving 13 bases between the germline ends. The germline CDR1 and CDR2 sequences are SGHRS and YFSETQ. Profiled with immunoSEQ multiplex PCR; TCRdb holds only in-frame clones, not every one. The sample carries roughly 2.2 million clones, approximately 90% recorded once. The clonotype comes from a young man in good health. Some clones in this sample may be carry-over from other donors' samples. The chain links TRBV5-1 to TRBJ1-2, with a tentative D call TRBD1 (6 bases). Sequenced: naive CD4+ T cells from PBMCs. Indicated subset: CD45RA+ positively selected. The CDR3 DNA is TGCGCCAGCAACACAGGGCCCGATAACTATGGCTACACCTTC. This gives the protein CASNTGPDNYGYTF.